Detailed here is one T cell receptor (beta chain). No cognate antigen has been identified for it. There are no base qualities to consult, and no much larger clone falls within one base. Each collaborating institution followed its own protocols to collect whole blood in K2EDTA tubes. For TCRbeta analysis, collaborators shipped samples as frozen whole blood, isolated PBMCs, or DNA extracted from either of those sample types. The sample comes from a study of blood T cell repertoires in COVID-19 (TCRdb year 2020). Some background on the complete study: Collaborator samples came from the United States, Italy and Spain and covered acute and convalescent phases of COVID-19. Where available, HLA class I and class II types were obtained from metadata supplied by the sample provider rather than from assay-based typing. The samples were drawn from two sources: the first 160 participants of the ongoing ImmuneRACE study, and 1,200 or so subjects contributed by 6 global collaborators. The prospective study material was composed of cDNA or gDNA derived from T cells, B-cell-depleted T cells, or PBMCs. Subjects who had been exposed to COVID-19, were actively infected with it, or had recovered from it provided the deeply sampled blood TCRbeta repertoires that made up the dataset. The repertoires were made available in a free public database intended to serve as a resource for research on the immune response to SARS-CoV-2. A de-identified subject ID, COVID-19 status, age in years and sex were almost always included in the sample metadata. Beyond this particular receptor, the publication reports: The quantity of clinical and demographic metadata differed by source and by participant and was supplied without curation.

CDR1 and CDR2 are read off the germline V gene as SQVTM and ANQGSEA. V is shortened by 4 bases, J by 4 bases, and the region joining them spans 16 bases. Reading from cysteine to phenylalanine, the CDR3 counts 14 amino acids. Only the CDR3 portion is preserved as DNA: 42 bases, with reading frame beginning at the first base. The immunoSEQ Assay, a bias-controlled multiplex PCR, was used to amplify TCRbeta CDR3 regions from genomic DNA. For the original study's pipeline: Nucleated cell counts per sample were estimated from amplification of reference gene primers within the assay. Sequence reads were collapsed and filtered to measure the absolute abundance of every unique TCRbeta CDR3 rearrangement. For each sample, productive Simpson clonality was calculated as the square root of Simpson's diversity index across productive rearrangements. TCRdb mirrors the immuneACCESS table, restricted to in-frame sequences. Some clones are absent from its copies; in checked studies, under half trace to an unresolved V gene, and the reason for the others is unknown. The V and J calls and the clone size are those of that table, but D and trimming were determined from the DNA. This sample is represented by approximately 100,000 clones; around 85% of them were singletons. The ten largest clones add up to around 12% of the sample.

The source material was peripheral blood. The sequence was obtained from a human donor in a cohort sampled during active COVID-19. The chain couples TRBV29-1 to TRBJ1-2, and possibly TRBD1, on 5 matching bases. The CDR3 has the sequence CSVVGRGRGYGYTF. In nucleotide form, the sequence is TGCAGCGTTGTAGGTCGCGGAAGGGGCTATGGCTACACCTTC.